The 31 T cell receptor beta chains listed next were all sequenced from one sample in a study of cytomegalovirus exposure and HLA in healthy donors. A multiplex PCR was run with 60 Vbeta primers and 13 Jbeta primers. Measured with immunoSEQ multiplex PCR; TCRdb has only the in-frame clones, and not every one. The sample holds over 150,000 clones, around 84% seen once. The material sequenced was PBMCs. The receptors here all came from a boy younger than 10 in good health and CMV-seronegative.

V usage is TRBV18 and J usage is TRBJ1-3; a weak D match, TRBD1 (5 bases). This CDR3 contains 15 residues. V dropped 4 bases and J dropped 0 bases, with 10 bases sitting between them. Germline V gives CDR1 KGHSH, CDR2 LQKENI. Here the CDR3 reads CASSRDWSSGNTIYF. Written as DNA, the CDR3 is TGTGCCAGCTCACGGGACTGGAGCTCTGGAAACACCATATATTTT.

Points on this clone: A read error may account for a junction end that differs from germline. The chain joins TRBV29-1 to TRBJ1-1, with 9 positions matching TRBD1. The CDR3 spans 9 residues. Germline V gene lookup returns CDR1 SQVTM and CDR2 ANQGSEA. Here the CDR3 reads CSVWGQGPF. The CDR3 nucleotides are TGCAGCGTCTGGGGACAGGGCCCCTTT.

Written as DNA, the CDR3 is TGTGCCAGCAGTTTAGAGACTGGGGCCAACGTCCTGACTTTC. Translated: CASSLETGANVLTF. The V call is TRBV6-1, the J call TRBJ2-6; D gene uncertain. The ends were cut back, 5 bases at V and 2 bases at J, with 7 bases in the middle. Germline V gene lookup returns CDR1 MNHNS and CDR2 SASEGT. The CDR3 has 14 residues.

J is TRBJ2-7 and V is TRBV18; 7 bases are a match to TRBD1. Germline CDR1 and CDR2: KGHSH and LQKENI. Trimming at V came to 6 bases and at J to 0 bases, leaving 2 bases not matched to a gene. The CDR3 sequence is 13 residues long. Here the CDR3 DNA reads TGTGCCAGCTCCGGGACAGACTCCTACGAGCAGTACGTC. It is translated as CASSGTDSYEQYV.

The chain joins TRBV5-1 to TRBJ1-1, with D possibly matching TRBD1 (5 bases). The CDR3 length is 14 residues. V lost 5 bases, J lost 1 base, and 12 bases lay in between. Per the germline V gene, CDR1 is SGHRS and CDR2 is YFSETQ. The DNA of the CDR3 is TGCGCCAGCAGGGGGGGGACCGGGAACACTGAAGCTTTCTTT. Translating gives CASRGGTGNTEAFF.

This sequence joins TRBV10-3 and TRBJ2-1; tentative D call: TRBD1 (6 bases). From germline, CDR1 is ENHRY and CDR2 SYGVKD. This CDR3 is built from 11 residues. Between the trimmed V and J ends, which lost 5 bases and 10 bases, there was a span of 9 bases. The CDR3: CAISPGVEQFF. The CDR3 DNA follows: TGTGCCATCAGTCCAGGGGTGGAGCAGTTCTTC.

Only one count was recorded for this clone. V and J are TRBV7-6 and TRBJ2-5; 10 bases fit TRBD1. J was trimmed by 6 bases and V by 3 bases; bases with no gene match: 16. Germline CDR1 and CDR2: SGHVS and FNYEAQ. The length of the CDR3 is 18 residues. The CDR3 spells CASSFRHRGTGEGKTQYF. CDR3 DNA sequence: TGTGCCAGCAGCTTTCGCCATAGGGGGACAGGGGAGGGGAAGACCCAGTACTTC.

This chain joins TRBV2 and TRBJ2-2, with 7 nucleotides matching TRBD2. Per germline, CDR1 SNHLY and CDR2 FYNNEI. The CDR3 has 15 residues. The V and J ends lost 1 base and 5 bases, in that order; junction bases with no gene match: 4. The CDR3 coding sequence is TGTGCCAGCAGTGAAGTTCGGGGGGAAACCGGGGAGCTGTTTTTT. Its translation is CASSEVRGETGELFF.

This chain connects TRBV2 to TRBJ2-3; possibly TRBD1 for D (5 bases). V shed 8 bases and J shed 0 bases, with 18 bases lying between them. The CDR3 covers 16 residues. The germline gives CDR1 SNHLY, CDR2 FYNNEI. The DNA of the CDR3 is TGTGCCAGCTGGACGTACAGGTCCTCTAGCACAGATACGCAGTATTTT. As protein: CASWTYRSSSTDTQYF.

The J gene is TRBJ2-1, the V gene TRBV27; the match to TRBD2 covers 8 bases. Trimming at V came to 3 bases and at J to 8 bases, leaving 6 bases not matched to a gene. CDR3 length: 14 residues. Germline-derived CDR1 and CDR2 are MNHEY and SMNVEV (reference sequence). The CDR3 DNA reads TGTGCCAGCAGTTTTGTCGGGGGGGCGTATGAGCAGTTCTTC. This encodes CASSFVGGAYEQFF.

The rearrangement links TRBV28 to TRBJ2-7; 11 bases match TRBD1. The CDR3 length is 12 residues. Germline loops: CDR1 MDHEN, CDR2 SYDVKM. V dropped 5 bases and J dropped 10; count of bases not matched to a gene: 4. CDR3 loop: CASSPGTGGQYF. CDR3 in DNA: TGTGCCAGCAGTCCCGGGACAGGGGGTCAGTACTTC.

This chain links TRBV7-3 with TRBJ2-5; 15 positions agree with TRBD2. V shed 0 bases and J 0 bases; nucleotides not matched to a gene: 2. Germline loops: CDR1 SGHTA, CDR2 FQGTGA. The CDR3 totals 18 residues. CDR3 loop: CASSLTGTSGRYQETQYF. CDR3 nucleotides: TGTGCCAGCAGCTTAACCGGGACTAGCGGGAGGTACCAAGAGACCCAGTACTTC.

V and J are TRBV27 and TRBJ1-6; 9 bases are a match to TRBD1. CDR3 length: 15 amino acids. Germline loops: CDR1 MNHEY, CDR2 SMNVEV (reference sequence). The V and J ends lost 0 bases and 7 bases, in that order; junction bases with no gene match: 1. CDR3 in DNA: TGTGCCAGCAGTTTATCCGGGACAGGGAATTCACCCCTCCACTTT. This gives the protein CASSLSGTGNSPLHF.

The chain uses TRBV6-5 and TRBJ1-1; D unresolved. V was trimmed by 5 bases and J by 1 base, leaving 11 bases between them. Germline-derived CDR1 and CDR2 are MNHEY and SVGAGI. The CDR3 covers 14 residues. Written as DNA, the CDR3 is TGTGCCAGCAGTGACCCCCGGGGGAACACTGAAGCTTTCTTT. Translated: CASSDPRGNTEAFF.

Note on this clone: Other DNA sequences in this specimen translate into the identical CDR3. Here the CDR3 DNA reads TGTGCCAGCACCGAGGGGGCAGCGACCTACGGCTACACCTTC. It specifies CASTEGAATYGYTF. The rearrangement links TRBV28 to TRBJ1-2; 7 positions agree with TRBD1. Germline V lookup: CDR1 MDHEN, CDR2 SYDVKM. The CDR3 has 14 amino acids. V shed 7 bases and J 8 bases; nucleotides not matched to a gene: 13.

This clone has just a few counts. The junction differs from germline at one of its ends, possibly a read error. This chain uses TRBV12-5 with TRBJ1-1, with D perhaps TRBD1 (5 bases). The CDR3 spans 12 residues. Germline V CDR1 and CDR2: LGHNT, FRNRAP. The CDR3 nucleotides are TGTGCTAGTGGTTTTATGGACACGGAAGCTTTCTTT. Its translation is CASGFMDTEAFF.

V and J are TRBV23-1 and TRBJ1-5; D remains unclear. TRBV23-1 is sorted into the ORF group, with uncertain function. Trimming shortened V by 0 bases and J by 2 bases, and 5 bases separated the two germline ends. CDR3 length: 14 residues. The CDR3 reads CASSQSCGNQPQHF. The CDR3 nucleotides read TGCGCCAGCAGTCAATCGTGCGGCAATCAGCCCCAGCATTTT.

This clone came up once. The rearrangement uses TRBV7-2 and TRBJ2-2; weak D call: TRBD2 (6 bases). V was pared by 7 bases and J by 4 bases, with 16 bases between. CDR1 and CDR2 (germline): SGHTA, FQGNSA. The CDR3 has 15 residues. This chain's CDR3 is CASTAGEAPTGELFF. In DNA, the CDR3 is TGTGCCAGCACCGCCGGGGAGGCTCCCACCGGGGAGCTGTTTTTT. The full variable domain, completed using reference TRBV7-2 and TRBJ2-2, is GAGVSQSPSNKVTEKGKDVELRCDPISGHTALYWYRQSLGQGLEFLIYFQGNSAPDKSGLPSDRFSAERTGGSVSTLTIQRTQQEDSAVYLCASTAGEAPTGELFFGEGSRLTVL.

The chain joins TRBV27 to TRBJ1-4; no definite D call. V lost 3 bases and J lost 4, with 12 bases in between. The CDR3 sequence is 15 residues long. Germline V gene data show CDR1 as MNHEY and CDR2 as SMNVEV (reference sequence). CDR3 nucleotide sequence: TGTGCCAGCAGTTTCCTCCTAGGCAGTAATGAAAAACTGTTTTTT. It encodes CASSFLLGSNEKLFF.

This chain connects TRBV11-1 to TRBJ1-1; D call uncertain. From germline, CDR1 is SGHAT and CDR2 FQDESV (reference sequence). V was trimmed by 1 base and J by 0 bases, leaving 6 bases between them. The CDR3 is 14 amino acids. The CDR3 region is CASSLDSLNTEAFF. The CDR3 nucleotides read TGTGCCAGCAGCTTAGACAGCTTGAACACTGAAGCTTTCTTT.

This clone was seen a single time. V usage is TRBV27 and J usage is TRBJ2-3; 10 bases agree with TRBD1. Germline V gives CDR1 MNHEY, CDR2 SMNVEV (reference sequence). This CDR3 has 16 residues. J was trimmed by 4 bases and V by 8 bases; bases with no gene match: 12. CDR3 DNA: TGTGCCAGCCAGGAGCTCGACAGGGGGCTTCCAGATACGCAGTATTTT. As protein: CASQELDRGLPDTQYF.

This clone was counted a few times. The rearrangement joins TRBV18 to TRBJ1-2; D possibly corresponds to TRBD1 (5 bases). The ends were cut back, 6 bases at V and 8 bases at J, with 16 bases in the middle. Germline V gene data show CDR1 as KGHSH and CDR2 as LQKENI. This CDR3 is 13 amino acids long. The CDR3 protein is CASSPTVVGGYTF. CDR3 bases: TGTGCCAGCTCGCCGACAGTGGTTGGGGGCTACACCTTC.

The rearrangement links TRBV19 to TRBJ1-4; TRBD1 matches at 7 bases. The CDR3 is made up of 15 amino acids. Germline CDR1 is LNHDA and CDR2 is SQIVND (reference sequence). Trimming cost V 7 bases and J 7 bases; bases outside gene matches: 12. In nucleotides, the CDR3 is TGTGCCAGTACCCTATACGGACAGGTCGGTGAAAAACTGTTTTTT. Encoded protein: CASTLYGQVGEKLFF.

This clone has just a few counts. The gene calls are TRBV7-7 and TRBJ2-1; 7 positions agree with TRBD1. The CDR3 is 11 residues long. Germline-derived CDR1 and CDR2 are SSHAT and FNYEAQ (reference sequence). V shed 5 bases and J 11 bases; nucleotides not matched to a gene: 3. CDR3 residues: CASSRQGKQFF. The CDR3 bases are TGTGCCAGCAGCAGACAGGGAAAGCAGTTCTTC.

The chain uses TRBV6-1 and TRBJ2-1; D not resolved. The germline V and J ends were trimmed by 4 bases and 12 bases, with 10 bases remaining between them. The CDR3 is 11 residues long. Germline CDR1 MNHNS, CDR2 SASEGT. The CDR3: CASSGPGTQFF. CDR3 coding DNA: TGTGCCAGCAGTGGGCCAGGAACGCAGTTCTTC.

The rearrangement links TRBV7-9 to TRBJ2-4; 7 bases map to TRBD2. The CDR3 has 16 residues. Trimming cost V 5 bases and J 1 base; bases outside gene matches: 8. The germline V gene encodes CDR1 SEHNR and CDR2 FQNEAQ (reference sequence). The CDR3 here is CASSPRGEGAKNIQYF. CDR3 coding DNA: TGTGCCAGCAGCCCCCGAGGGGAGGGGGCCAAAAACATTCAGTACTTC.

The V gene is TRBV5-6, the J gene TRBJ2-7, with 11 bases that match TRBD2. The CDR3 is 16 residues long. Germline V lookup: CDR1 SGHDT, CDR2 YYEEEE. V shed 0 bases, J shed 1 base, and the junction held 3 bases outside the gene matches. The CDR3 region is CASSLVLAGGSYEQYF. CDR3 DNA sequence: TGTGCCAGCAGCTTGGTTCTAGCGGGAGGATCCTACGAGCAGTACTTC.

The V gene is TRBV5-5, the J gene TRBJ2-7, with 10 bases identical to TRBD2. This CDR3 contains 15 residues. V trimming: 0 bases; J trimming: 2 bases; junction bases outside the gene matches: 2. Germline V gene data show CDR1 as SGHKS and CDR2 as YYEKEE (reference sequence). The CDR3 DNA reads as TGTGCCAGCAGCTTGGATCTAGCGGGAGCCTACGAGCAGTACTTC. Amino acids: CASSLDLAGAYEQYF.

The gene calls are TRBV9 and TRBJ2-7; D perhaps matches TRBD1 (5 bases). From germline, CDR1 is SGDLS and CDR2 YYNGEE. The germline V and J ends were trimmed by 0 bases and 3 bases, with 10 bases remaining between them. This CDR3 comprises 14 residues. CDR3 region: CASSVAQGNYEQYF. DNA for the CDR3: TGTGCCAGCAGCGTAGCCCAGGGAAACTACGAGCAGTACTTC. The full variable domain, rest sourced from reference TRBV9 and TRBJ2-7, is DSGVTQTPKHLITATGQRVTLRCSPRSGDLSVYWYQQSLDQGLQFLIQYYNGEERAKGNILERFSAQQFPDLHSELNLSSLELGDSALYFCASSVAQGNYEQYFGPGTRLTVT.

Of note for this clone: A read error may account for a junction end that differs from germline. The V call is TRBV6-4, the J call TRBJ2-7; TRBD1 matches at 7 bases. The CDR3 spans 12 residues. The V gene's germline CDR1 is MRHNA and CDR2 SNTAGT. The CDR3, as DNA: TGTGCCAGCAGTGACCCGGACAGGTTTTCCCCCTTC. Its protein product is CASSDPDRFSPF.

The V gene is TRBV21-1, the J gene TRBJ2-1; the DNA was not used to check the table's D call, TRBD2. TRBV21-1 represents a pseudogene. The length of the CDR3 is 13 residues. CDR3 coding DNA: TGTGCCAGCAGCACACAGGGGCGGGGGGCGCAGTTCTTC. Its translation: CASSTQGRGAQFF.